The TCR beta chain under discussion was sequenced for a study of read filtering for tumor transcriptome and immune sequencing. Study-level points and caveats: Single-read clonotypes: about 83% of IR-seq clonotypes (about 3.5% of reads), around three quarters of RNA-seq clonotypes (roughly 45% of reads). The sorted CD138-negative fraction was a mixed bone marrow immune population, not purified T cells.

The library was built from roughly 400 ng RNA with molecular barcoded adaptors for alpha/delta and beta/gamma chains. TCRdb re-derived calls from the reads in MiXCR, one entry per CDR3 protein. The sample carries 75,000 to 95,000 distinct CDR3 sequences, about a fifth recorded once. In the case of this clonotype: The target antigen is unknown.

This TCR was recovered from a donor at least 40 years old with multiple myeloma. Sequenced input: a population of CD138-negative cells sorted from bone marrow.

The CDR3 here is CASSLPGEPRGDTQYF. CDR3 nucleotide sequence: TGCGCCAGCAGCTTGCCGGGGGAGCCGCGGGGAGATACGCAGTATTTT. V usage is TRBV5-1 and J usage is TRBJ2-3; TRBD2 is a possible D gene (6 bases). V dropped 1 base and J dropped 5 bases, with 17 bases sitting between them. The CDR3 length is 16 residues. Germline CDR1 and CDR2: SGHRS and YFSETQ.